This passage covers 12 T cell receptor beta chains from one sample sequenced in a study of blood T cell repertoires in COVID-19. The protocol was immunoSEQ multiplex PCR, while the TCRdb copy is restricted to in-frame clones and leaves out a portion. The table lists tens of thousands of clones, roughly 87% of them singletons. The sequenced material came from peripheral blood. All receptors come from a woman aged 60-70 years with acute or convalescent COVID-19.

The V gene is TRBV29-1, the J gene TRBJ2-1; TRBD1 might be the D (7 bases). In germline, CDR1 is SQVTM, CDR2 ANQGSEA. Trimming pared 6 bases from V and 0 bases from J, leaving 24 bases between. The CDR3 extends over 18 amino acids. The chain's CDR3 is CSVIKRTGDSSSYNEQFF. Written as DNA, the CDR3 is TGCAGCGTAATTAAGAGAACAGGGGACTCGAGCTCCTACAATGAGCAGTTCTTC.

This clone was observed a handful of times. The same CDR3 arises from other DNA sequences in this sample as well. The chain employs TRBV5-1 and TRBJ1-1; a weak D match, TRBD1 (6 bases). V lost 0 bases and J 2 bases, leaving 11 bases between the germline ends. CDR3 length: 15 amino acids. Looked up from germline, CDR1 is SGHRS and CDR2 is YFSETQ. The CDR3 sequence: CASSLAGTPNTEAFF. For the CDR3, the DNA is TGCGCCAGCAGCTTGGCCGGGACACCCAACACTGAAGCTTTCTTT.

The rearrangement uses TRBV19 and TRBJ1-5, with 7 bases that match TRBD1. The length of the CDR3 is 13 residues. J lost 5 bases, V lost 6 bases, and 4 bases had no gene match. Germline loops: CDR1 LNHDA, CDR2 SQIVND (reference sequence). The CDR3 DNA sequence: TGTGCCAGTAGCACAGGGGTCGATCAGCCCCAGCATTTT. It translates to CASSTGVDQPQHF.

This clone turned up a few times. The gene calls are TRBV7-9 and TRBJ1-1; TRBD1 matches at 8 bases. J was trimmed by 1 base and V by 4 bases; bases with no gene match: 2. CDR3 length: 14 residues. Germline CDR1 is SEHNR and CDR2 is FQNEAQ (reference sequence). The CDR3, as DNA: TGTGCCAGCAGCTCAACAGGGGGGAACACTGAAGCTTTCTTT. It encodes CASSSTGGNTEAFF. The variable domain in full, with the rest retrieved from reference TRBV7-9 and TRBJ1-1, is DTGVSQNPRHKITKRGQNVTFRCDPISEHNRLYWYRQTLGQGPEFLTYFQNEAQLEKSRLLSDRFSAERPKGSFSTLEIQRTEQGDSAMYLCASSSTGGNTEAFFGQGTRLTVV.

This clone has only one observation. The chain uses TRBV28 and TRBJ1-1; no clear D gene. V was pared by 10 bases and J by 4 bases, with 16 bases between. Germline CDR1 reads MDHEN; CDR2 reads SYDVKM. The length of the CDR3 is 13 residues. This chain's CDR3 is CAIRLRSGTEAFF. The CDR3 coding sequence is TGTGCCATCAGACTTCGTTCTGGCACTGAAGCTTTCTTT.

The genes are TRBV6-4 and TRBJ1-5, with D possibly matching TRBD1 (5 bases). Per germline, CDR1 MRHNA and CDR2 SNTAGT. V lost 7 bases, J lost 1 base, and 11 bases lay in between. The CDR3 spans 14 residues. The CDR3: CASKDSHSNQPQHF. CDR3 coding DNA: TGTGCCAGCAAAGACAGCCACAGCAATCAGCCCCAGCATTTT.

The chain employs TRBV29-1 and TRBJ2-5; 11 positions agree with TRBD2. The V segment lost 4 bases and the J segment 1 base; nucleotides outside the gene matches: 2. The CDR3 spans 14 residues. The germline V gene has CDR1 SQVTM and CDR2 ANQGSEA. The CDR3 region is CSVGLAGGQETQYF. CDR3 bases: TGCAGCGTTGGTCTAGCGGGGGGCCAAGAGACCCAGTACTTC.

This chain uses TRBV14 with TRBJ1-5; D is ambiguous. The V gene's germline CDR1 is SGHDN and CDR2 FVKESK. V was pared by 4 bases and J by 1 base, with 17 bases between. CDR3 length: 17 amino acids. Written as DNA, the CDR3 is TGTGCCAGCAGCCCCTCACTTAGGCAGGTGAGCAATCAGCCCCAGCATTTT. This translates into CASSPSLRQVSNQPQHF. The variable domain in full, with the rest retrieved from reference TRBV14 and TRBJ1-5, is EAGVTQFPSHSVIEKGQTVTLRCDPISGHDNLYWYRRVMGKEIKFLLHFVKESKQDESGMPNNRFLAERTGGTYSTLKVQPAELEDSGVYFCASSPSLRQVSNQPQHFGDGTRLSIL.

CDR3 region: CASSQSGLPSSYNSPLHF. CDR3 in DNA: TGTGCCAGCAGCCAGTCTGGACTTCCCAGCTCCTATAATTCACCCCTCCACTTT. The chain couples TRBV5-6 to TRBJ1-6; D unresolved. V was shortened by 4 bases and J by 0 bases, with 17 bases between the two germline ends. Germline V gene lookup returns CDR1 SGHDT and CDR2 YYEEEE. The CDR3 runs 18 residues.

The CDR3 reads CASSSTGRGEGETQYF. CDR3 in DNA: TGCGCCAGCAGCTCAACAGGACGGGGGGAAGGAGAGACCCAGTACTTC. The chain has TRBV5-1 and TRBJ2-5; 7 bases align to TRBD2. V shed 3 bases, J shed 4 bases, and the junction held 12 bases outside the gene matches. This CDR3 region has 16 residues. Germline-derived CDR1 and CDR2 are SGHRS and YFSETQ.

The chain combines TRBV29-1 with TRBJ2-3; the D is unclear. The CDR3 loop spans 12 amino acids. Per germline, CDR1 SQVTM and CDR2 ANQGSEA. V lost 4 bases and J lost 2, with 7 bases in between. The CDR3 spells CSVVVYTDTQYF. The CDR3 DNA sequence: TGCAGCGTTGTGGTCTACACAGATACGCAGTATTTT.

This chain uses TRBV7-2 with TRBJ1-3, with D possibly being TRBD1 (5 bases). The CDR3 contains 15 residues. The germline CDR1 and CDR2 sequences are SGHTA and FQGNSA. Trimming removed 5 bases from V and 4 bases from J, with 15 bases in between. Here the CDR3 DNA reads TGTGCCAGCAGCCCCGGGGGTTTTTCGGGAAACACCATATATTTT. This sequence encodes CASSPGGFSGNTIYF.